This TCR beta chain was sequenced in a study of blood T cell repertoires in COVID-19. Overall study: The analysed material was cDNA or gDNA that came from T cells, B-cell-depleted T cells, or PBMCs.

V shed 1 base and J shed 0 bases, with 21 bases lying between them. CDR1 and CDR2 from the germline V gene are SGHNT and YENEEA. CDR3 length: 19 amino acids. The repertoire was sequenced with immunoSEQ multiplex PCR; TCRdb's copy has only in-frame clones and lacks some. Here the sample spans a few hundred thousand clones, approximately 84% being singletons. The sample consisted of PBMCs or T cells enriched from blood (not recorded which). This clonotype originated in a man aged 30-40 years who had recovered from COVID-19. The J gene is TRBJ2-5, the V gene TRBV11-3, with D possibly TRBD1 on 5 matching bases. The CDR3 bases are TGTGCCAGCAGCTTAGCCGGGTGGGGCAGGAAGGTTCACCAAGAGACCCAGTACTTC. Translating it yields CASSLAGWGRKVHQETQYF.